Each of the 27 T cell receptor beta chains below was sequenced from the same sample in a study of beta chain features in type 1 diabetes listed by TCRdb under 2018. Receptor amplification or capture employed the immunoSEQ multiplex PCR assay. The High Capacity cDNA Reverse Transcription Kit was used to reverse transcribe all of the isolated RNA, meaning that expressed TCRB transcripts were what got sequenced. TCRdb mirrors the immuneACCESS table, restricted to in-frame sequences. Some clones are absent from its copies; in checked studies, under half trace to an unresolved V gene, and the reason for the others is unknown. Here the sample has about 450,000 clones; about an eighth occur a single time. Of the sample, more than 0.045% falls within the top ten clones. Sequenced: naive CD4+ T cells from blood. The label giving this sample's cell subset or site can be read as: true naive CD4+ T cells. Receptors originate from a young woman in good health.

Only a few counts were recorded for this clone. The V gene is TRBV7-8, the J gene TRBJ1-5, with unresolved D. The CDR3 totals 14 residues. The V end was cut by 5 bases, the J end by 1 base, with 9 bases between. Germline-derived CDR1 and CDR2 are SGHVS and FQNEAQ. The CDR3 DNA sequence: TGTGCCAGCAGCCCCCAGGCCAGCAATCAGCCCCAGCATTTT. Protein: CASSPQASNQPQHF. Combining the CDR3 with reference TRBV7-8 and TRBJ1-5 gives the whole variable domain GAGVSQSPRYKVAKRGQDVALRCDPISGHVSLFWYQQALGQGPEFLTYFQNEAQLDKSGLPSDRFFAERPEGSVSTLKIQRTQQEDSAVYLCASSPQASNQPQHFGDGTRLSIL.

This sequence joins TRBV30 and TRBJ2-7, with TRBD2 identical over 10 bases. CDR1 and CDR2 (germline): GTSNPN, SVGIG (reference sequence). V lost 1 base to trimming and J lost 2 bases; unmatched junction nucleotides: 11. The CDR3 has 17 residues. CDR3: CAWSGGASGSSTYEQYF. CDR3 nucleotide sequence: TGTGCCTGGAGTGGAGGTGCTAGCGGGAGCAGTACCTACGAGCAGTACTTC.

The rearrangement uses TRBV29-1 and TRBJ2-5, with a tentative D call TRBD2 (5 bases). The DNA end favors TRBJ2-7, so the J call may be wrong. Germline assignment: CDR1 SQVTM and CDR2 ANQGSEA. The CDR3 length is 13 residues. The CDR3 sequence: CSVVWRFAYEQYF. CDR3 sequence (DNA): TGCAGCGTTGTTTGGAGGTTCGCCTACGAGCAGTACTTC.

V gene TRBV12-5 combines with J gene TRBJ1-2; D call uncertain. This CDR3 has 14 amino acids. V dropped 7 bases and J dropped 1 base, with 13 bases sitting between them. Germline V gives CDR1 LGHNT, CDR2 FRNRAP. DNA of the CDR3: TGTGCTAGTGTGGAAGGGAAATTTAACTATGGCTACACCTTC. This gives the protein CASVEGKFNYGYTF.

This chain uses TRBV4-1 with TRBJ2-7; perhaps TRBD2 as D (5 bases). Trimming shortened V by 4 bases and J by 4 bases, and 20 bases separated the two germline ends. CDR3 size: 16 residues. Germline CDR1 MGHRA, CDR2 YSYEKL. CDR3 DNA: TGCGCCAGCAGCCGCGAACCGGGATCAACCCCATACGAGCAGTACGTC. Translation gives CASSREPGSTPYEQYV.

This clone was seen a handful of times. This chain uses TRBV11-3 with TRBJ1-1; a weak D match, TRBD1 (6 bases). V dropped 0 bases and J dropped 3 bases, with 8 bases sitting between them. Germline V gives CDR1 SGHNT, CDR2 YENEEA. This CDR3 contains 14 residues. The CDR3 DNA reads TGTGCCAGCAGCTTAGACAGGGGAGACACTGAAGCTTTCTTT. As protein: CASSLDRGDTEAFF.

This clone showed up just a few times. This chain joins TRBV4-3 and TRBJ2-1, with 7 nucleotides matching TRBD2. CDR3 size: 16 residues. V dropped 5 bases and J dropped 0; count of bases not matched to a gene: 7. Germline V CDR1 and CDR2: LGHNA, YSLEER. For the CDR3, the DNA is TGCGCCAGCAGCTACGACCTAGCGGTCTCCTACAATGAGCAGTTCTTC. The encoded protein is CASSYDLAVSYNEQFF.

This chain links TRBV14 with TRBJ2-2; the D is unclear. Trimming cost V 1 base and J 3 bases, with 12 bases left between them. The CDR3 runs 16 residues. Germline V lookup: CDR1 SGHDN, CDR2 FVKESK. Here the CDR3 DNA reads TGTGCCAGCAGCCAAGGGTGGGGATTCGACACCGGGGAGCTGTTTTTT. Translation: CASSQGWGFDTGELFF. The full variable domain, its missing parts supplied by reference TRBV14 and TRBJ2-2, is EAGVTQFPSHSVIEKGQTVTLRCDPISGHDNLYWYRRVMGKEIKFLLHFVKESKQDESGMPNNRFLAERTGGTYSTLKVQPAELEDSGVYFCASSQGWGFDTGELFFGEGSRLTVL.

This clone was found a few times. The chain couples TRBV6-5 to TRBJ2-3; D not resolved. CDR1 is MNHEY, CDR2 SVGAGI, per germline. The CDR3 contains 12 residues. Trimming took 8 bases from V and 6 from J, leaving 12 bases between them. Here the CDR3 reads CASRTLGDTQYF. The CDR3 nucleotides are TGTGCCAGCCGGACGTTGGGGGATACGCAGTATTTT.

The V call is TRBV4-3, the J call TRBJ2-5, with 7 positions matching TRBD2. CDR3 size: 17 residues. V trimming: 0 bases; J trimming: 6 bases; junction bases outside the gene matches: 13. CDR1 is LGHNA and CDR2 is YSLEER in the germline V gene. The CDR3 region is CASSQDRRGGSKKTQYF. In nucleotides, the CDR3 is TGCGCCAGCAGCCAAGATCGTCGCGGGGGATCCAAAAAGACCCAGTACTTC.

A few counts support this clone. V is TRBV19 and J is TRBJ2-4; D may be TRBD2 (6 bases). Trimming removed 1 base from V and 7 bases from J, with 17 bases in between. CDR1 LNHDA and CDR2 SQIVND come from the germline V gene (reference sequence). This CDR3 has 16 amino acids. The CDR3, as DNA: TGTGCCAGTAGTATAGGTGAGCGGAGGGTTAGGAACATTCAGTACTTC. As protein: CASSIGERRVRNIQYF. Together with reference TRBV19 and TRBJ2-4, the CDR3 gives the full variable domain: DGGITQSPKYLFRKEGQNVTLSCEQNLNHDAMYWYRQDPGQGLRLIYYSQIVNDFQKGDIAEGYSVSREKKESFPLTVTSAQKNPTAFYLCASSIGERRVRNIQYFGAGTRLSVL.

In DNA form, the CDR3 reads TGTGCCACCAGCAGAGATCGCGGGAGTAAGGGAATTACGCAGTATTTT. Translation gives CATSRDRGSKGITQYF. This rearrangement joins TRBV15 to TRBJ2-3; 7 nucleotides agree with TRBD2. V was clipped by 0 bases and J by 8 bases; unmatched bases: 11. Looked up from germline, CDR1 is LNHNV and CDR2 is YYDKDF (reference sequence). The CDR3 loop spans 16 amino acids. The variable domain in full, completed from reference TRBV15 and TRBJ2-3, reads DAMVIQNPRYQVTQFGKPVTLSCSQTLNHNVMYWYQQKSSQAPKLLFHYYDKDFNNEADTPDNFQSRRPNTSFCFLDIRSPGLGDTAMYLCATSRDRGSKGITQYFGPGTRLTVL.

A few counts support this clone. V is TRBV9 and J is TRBJ2-3; perhaps TRBD2 as D (6 bases). Germline V gene sequence: CDR1 SGDLS, CDR2 YYNGEE. The CDR3 covers 15 residues. The ends were cut back, 0 bases at V and 7 bases at J, with 15 bases in the middle. For the CDR3, the DNA is TGTGCCAGCAGCGTAGGGAAGGCGCGGGGCCATACGCAGTATTTT. Translation: CASSVGKARGHTQYF.

This clone was observed a handful of times. J is TRBJ1-2 and V is TRBV6-4; possibly TRBD1 for D (5 bases). The CDR3 is 13 amino acids. Germline CDR1 and CDR2: MRHNA and SNTAGT. V shed 3 bases and J shed 6 bases, with 11 bases lying between them. The CDR3 spells CASSEVLGHGYTF. CDR3 nucleotides: TGTGCCAGCAGTGAAGTATTGGGACATGGCTACACCTTC.

This clone was recorded a few times. The V call is TRBV19, the J call TRBJ2-1; D might be TRBD1 (5 bases). This CDR3 region has 16 residues. Germline V gene sequence: CDR1 LNHDA, CDR2 SQIVND (reference sequence). The germline V and J ends were trimmed by 6 bases and 0 bases, with 15 bases remaining between them. The CDR3 protein is CASSPRARSSYNEQFF. The DNA of the CDR3 is TGTGCCAGTAGCCCCAGGGCCAGGAGCTCCTACAATGAGCAGTTCTTC.

The V gene is TRBV7-2, the J gene TRBJ2-1; tentatively, D is TRBD1 (5 bases). The CDR3 runs to 15 residues. Trimming took off 4 bases at V and 5 bases at J, with 15 bases between the two ends. Germline V lookup: CDR1 SGHTA, CDR2 FQGNSA. CDR3 coding DNA: TGTGCCAGCAGCTCCCCAGTAGGGGTTCACAATGAGCAGTTCTTC. This codes for CASSSPVGVHNEQFF. Combining the CDR3 with reference TRBV7-2 and TRBJ2-1 gives the whole variable domain GAGVSQSPSNKVTEKGKDVELRCDPISGHTALYWYRQSLGQGLEFLIYFQGNSAPDKSGLPSDRFSAERTGGSVSTLTIQRTQQEDSAVYLCASSSPVGVHNEQFFGPGTRLTVL.

The CDR3 bases are TGTGCCAGCAGCCAAGATTTGGCAGTTAATCAGCCCCAGCATTTT. This encodes CASSQDLAVNQPQHF. This sequence joins TRBV14 and TRBJ1-5; D ambiguous. Germline lookup yields CDR1 SGHDN and CDR2 FVKESK. V was cut by 0 bases and J by 4 bases, with 10 bases left in between. The CDR3 spans 15 residues. The variable domain in full, with the rest retrieved from reference TRBV14 and TRBJ1-5, is EAGVTQFPSHSVIEKGQTVTLRCDPISGHDNLYWYRRVMGKEIKFLLHFVKESKQDESGMPNNRFLAERTGGTYSTLKVQPAELEDSGVYFCASSQDLAVNQPQHFGDGTRLSIL.

This chain joins TRBV7-2 and TRBJ2-7; D is unclear. The germline CDR1 and CDR2 sequences are SGHTA and FQGNSA. This CDR3 region has 13 residues. V dropped 3 bases and J dropped 3 bases, with 9 bases sitting between them. The CDR3 coding sequence is TGTGCCAGCAGCTTCGCTTCAAACTACGAGCAGTACTTC. It codes for CASSFASNYEQYF.

This clone has a count of ten or more. This chain connects TRBV4-3 to TRBJ2-3; D is unclear. Trimming cost V 5 bases and J 5 bases, with 11 bases left between them. This CDR3 is built from 13 residues. Germline V gene data show CDR1 as LGHNA and CDR2 as YSLEER. DNA for the CDR3: TGCGCCAGCAGCTCGAGGTTAGGAGATACGCAGTATTTT. This encodes CASSSRLGDTQYF.

As DNA, the CDR3 is TGTGCCAGCAGCGTAACAATCGTAACCGGGGAGCTGTTTTTT. It codes for CASSVTIVTGELFF. The chain links TRBV9 to TRBJ2-2; D is undetermined. CDR3 length: 14 residues. Germline CDR1 and CDR2: SGDLS and YYNGEE. Between the trimmed V and J ends, which lost 1 base and 5 bases, there was a span of 9 bases.

The V call is TRBV5-4, the J call TRBJ2-7; no definite D call. CDR3 length equals 14 residues. Germline CDR1 reads SGHNT; CDR2 reads YYREEE (reference sequence). The V end lost 0 bases, the J end lost 4 bases, and 11 bases lay between the germline ends. The CDR3 DNA reads TGTGCCAGCAGCTTGGACTACGGATTATACGAGCAGTACTTC. This codes for CASSLDYGLYEQYF.

This clone was observed a handful of times. This chain joins TRBV7-9 and TRBJ2-3, with D perhaps TRBD1 (5 bases). The CDR3 length is 14 residues. V lost 6 bases, J lost 0 bases, and 10 bases lay in between. Germline V gene lookup returns CDR1 SEHNR and CDR2 FQNEAQ (reference sequence). In DNA form, the CDR3 reads TGTGCCAGCAGTCAACAGGCTAGCACAGATACGCAGTATTTT. Amino acid sequence: CASSQQASTDTQYF.

This clone was seen a handful of times. The rearrangement joins TRBV6-6 to TRBJ2-5, with 7 bases identical to TRBD2. Germline loops: CDR1 MNHNY, CDR2 SVGAGI (reference sequence). CDR3 length: 12 amino acids. V was clipped by 6 bases and J by 5 bases; unmatched bases: 3. Here the CDR3 reads CASRWREETQYF. The DNA for the CDR3 is TGTGCCAGCAGGTGGCGGGAGGAGACCCAGTACTTC.

The rearrangement joins TRBV5-1 to TRBJ2-3, with TRBD2 identical over 10 bases. This CDR3 has 15 amino acids. V lost 0 bases to trimming and J lost 5 bases; unmatched junction nucleotides: 3. From germline, CDR1 is SGHRS and CDR2 YFSETQ. In DNA, the CDR3 is TGCGCCAGCAGCTTGGATCTAGCGGGAGAAGATACGCAGTATTTT. Translating gives CASSLDLAGEDTQYF.

V is TRBV5-1 and J is TRBJ1-5, with unresolved D. Germline V gene lookup returns CDR1 SGHRS and CDR2 YFSETQ. This CDR3 spans 13 amino acids. The V gene lost 4 bases and the J gene lost 0 bases, with 5 bases spanning the gap. CDR3 in amino acids: CASSPNSNQPQHF. CDR3 nucleotides: TGCGCCAGCAGCCCCAATAGCAATCAGCCCCAGCATTTT.

The chain carries TRBV29-1 and TRBJ2-4, with TRBD1 matching over 9 bases. The length of the CDR3 is 12 residues. Germline CDR1 SQVTM, CDR2 ANQGSEA. The V gene end was trimmed by 7 bases and the J gene end by 5 bases; junction bases not matched to a gene: 3. CDR3 sequence: CSARTGENIQYF. The CDR3 bases are TGCAGCGCCCGGACAGGGGAAAACATTCAGTACTTC. Based on the CDR3 plus reference TRBV29-1 and TRBJ2-4, the full variable domain is SAVISQKPSRDICQRGTSLTIQCQVDSQVTMMFWYRQQPGQSLTLIATANQGSEATYESGFVIDKFPISRPNLTFSTLTVSNMSPEDSSIYLCSARTGENIQYFGAGTRLSVL.

This clone came up a few times. The chain carries TRBV4-3 and TRBJ2-1, with 12 nucleotides matching TRBD2. Trimming cost V 0 bases and J 9 bases; bases outside gene matches: 9. CDR3 size: 17 residues. CDR1 is LGHNA and CDR2 is YSLEER in the germline V gene. CDR3 in amino acids: CASSQEVWLAGGSEQFF. The CDR3 nucleotides are TGCGCCAGCAGCCAAGAAGTCTGGCTAGCGGGAGGGAGTGAGCAGTTCTTC.